One sample yielded the 14 T cell receptor beta chains listed below, sequenced in a study of cytomegalovirus exposure and HLA in healthy donors. 13 Jbeta primers and 60 Vbeta primers were used for the PCR. Data came from immunoSEQ multiplex PCR; TCRdb stores just in-frame clones and leaves some out. The sample carries 150,000 to 160,000 clones, over 65% recorded once. The sequenced material came from PBMCs. The receptors derive from a man under 40 in good health and CMV-seronegative.

V gene TRBV5-4 combines with J gene TRBJ1-2, with 8 bases aligning to TRBD1. Germline V CDR1 and CDR2: SGHNT, YYREEE (reference sequence). J gave up 4 bases and V 1 base, and 9 bases lay outside the gene matches. This CDR3 region has 16 residues. The CDR3 DNA reads as TGTGCCAGCAGCTTGCCGCAGGGGGCTGTTTCCTATGGCTACACCTTC. Translation gives CASSLPQGAVSYGYTF.

The chain recombines TRBV15 with TRBJ2-7; 10 nucleotides align to TRBD1. CDR1 is LNHNV, CDR2 YYDKDF, per germline (reference sequence). V trimming: 2 bases; J trimming: 3 bases; junction bases outside the gene matches: 7. The length of the CDR3 is 16 residues. Here the CDR3 reads CATSRPRDRGGYEQYF. The CDR3, as DNA: TGTGCCACCAGCAGACCCCGGGACAGGGGAGGCTACGAGCAGTACTTC.

The chain combines TRBV5-6 with TRBJ1-1, with TRBD1 as a possible D gene (6 bases). This CDR3 spans 15 amino acids. Germline V lookup: CDR1 SGHDT, CDR2 YYEEEE. With 3 bases removed from V and 1 base from J, the gap between germline ends came to 13 bases. CDR3 coding DNA: TGTGCCAGCAGCTGGACGACAGGCGGGAACACTGAAGCTTTCTTT. This sequence encodes CASSWTTGGNTEAFF.

This clone is a singleton in its sample. V usage is TRBV29-1 and J usage is TRBJ2-5; TRBD1 might be the D (6 bases). The ends were cut back, 6 bases at V and 2 bases at J, with 10 bases in the middle. The CDR3 covers 12 residues. The V gene's germline CDR1 is SQVTM and CDR2 ANQGSEA. CDR3 loop: CSVHQGQETQYF. Written as DNA, the CDR3 is TGCAGCGTGCACCAGGGGCAAGAGACCCAGTACTTC.

The chain combines TRBV19 with TRBJ2-2, with 9 bases lining up with TRBD1. The CDR3 runs 15 residues. Per the germline V gene, CDR1 is LNHDA and CDR2 is SQIVND (reference sequence). The J segment lost 0 bases and the V segment lost 6 bases, leaving 2 bases of the junction unmatched. CDR3 amino acids: CASRRTGANTGELFF. The CDR3 DNA reads TGTGCCAGTAGGCGGACAGGGGCGAACACCGGGGAGCTGTTTTTT.

This chain links TRBV9 with TRBJ1-1; 12 bases are a match to TRBD1. V shed 3 bases, J shed 4 bases, and the junction held 10 bases outside the gene matches. The CDR3 loop spans 17 amino acids. Germline V gives CDR1 SGDLS, CDR2 YYNGEE. Here the CDR3 reads CASSDPRDRGRSTEAFF. As DNA, the CDR3 is TGTGCCAGCAGCGACCCCCGGGACAGGGGGCGATCCACTGAAGCTTTCTTT.

This clone showed up just a few times. The chain is built from TRBV27 and TRBJ1-6, with D tentatively TRBD1 (5 bases). This CDR3 has 14 amino acids. Germline V CDR1 and CDR2: MNHEY, SMNVEV (reference sequence). V was trimmed by 5 bases and J by 13 bases, leaving 18 bases between them. This chain's CDR3 is CASSTQGFVVPLHF. DNA for the CDR3: TGTGCCAGCAGTACCCAGGGCTTCGTAGTGCCCCTCCACTTT.

The rearrangement uses TRBV2 and TRBJ1-6, with D hard to call. V was clipped by 5 bases and J by 5 bases, with 4 bases between them. Germline-derived CDR1 and CDR2 are SNHLY and FYNNEI. This CDR3 spans 12 amino acids. The CDR3 DNA is TGTGCCAGCAGTCCAAATAATTCACCCCTCCACTTT. Amino acid sequence: CASSPNNSPLHF.

Concerning this clone itself: Other DNA sequences within the sample encode an identical CDR3. V is TRBV6-1 and J is TRBJ1-6; D is unclear. This CDR3 region has 13 residues. Trimming took 8 bases from V and 0 from J, leaving 5 bases between them. In germline, CDR1 is MNHNS, CDR2 SASEGT. CDR3 loop: CASRGSYNSPLHF. The CDR3 coding sequence is TGTGCCAGCCGGGGCTCCTATAATTCACCCCTCCACTTT.

The chain has TRBV6-1 and TRBJ1-2; 7 bases line up with TRBD1. This CDR3 has 14 amino acids. Germline V gives CDR1 MNHNS, CDR2 SASEGT. The V and J ends lost 6 bases and 4 bases, in that order; junction bases with no gene match: 8. The CDR3 here is CASSELDRSYGYTF. CDR3 coding DNA: TGTGCCAGCAGCGAATTGGACAGGAGCTATGGCTACACCTTC.

The rearrangement joins TRBV9 to TRBJ2-5, with 8 bases identical to TRBD1. The CDR3 covers 15 residues. Germline lookup yields CDR1 SGDLS and CDR2 YYNGEE. V shed 4 bases and J 4 bases; nucleotides not matched to a gene: 9. The CDR3 sequence: CASSQDRDRGETQYF. CDR3 nucleotides: TGTGCCAGCAGCCAGGACAGGGACCGGGGAGAGACCCAGTACTTC.

For this clone: The same CDR3 is also encoded by other DNA sequences in this sample. The CDR3 sequence is CASSFDGVSTEAFF. The CDR3 DNA is TGTGCCAGCAGTTTTGACGGAGTTTCCACTGAAGCTTTCTTT. The rearrangement joins TRBV27 to TRBJ1-1; D is uncertain. V was clipped by 3 bases and J by 4 bases, with 12 bases between them. The CDR3 covers 14 residues. Germline V lookup: CDR1 MNHEY, CDR2 SMNVEV (reference sequence).

This clone was recorded only once. The chain employs TRBV5-1 and TRBJ1-2; D uncertain. The V and J ends lost 0 bases and 8 bases respectively, with 14 bases between them. The CDR3 has 14 amino acids. Germline CDR1 reads SGHRS; CDR2 reads YFSETQ. The CDR3 protein is CASSLAGSSGGYTF. The CDR3 DNA follows: TGCGCCAGCAGCTTGGCCGGGAGCAGCGGCGGCTACACCTTC.

The count of this clone is one. The chain employs TRBV6-5 and TRBJ2-5, with D hard to call. Gene TRBJ2-7 matches the end of the DNA better, so the J call may be wrong. The CDR3 runs to 13 residues. The germline V gene has CDR1 MNHEY and CDR2 SVGAGI. CDR3 DNA: TGTGCCAGCAGCTCCGACACCTCCTACGAGCAGTACTTC. Translated, it gives CASSSDTSYEQYF.